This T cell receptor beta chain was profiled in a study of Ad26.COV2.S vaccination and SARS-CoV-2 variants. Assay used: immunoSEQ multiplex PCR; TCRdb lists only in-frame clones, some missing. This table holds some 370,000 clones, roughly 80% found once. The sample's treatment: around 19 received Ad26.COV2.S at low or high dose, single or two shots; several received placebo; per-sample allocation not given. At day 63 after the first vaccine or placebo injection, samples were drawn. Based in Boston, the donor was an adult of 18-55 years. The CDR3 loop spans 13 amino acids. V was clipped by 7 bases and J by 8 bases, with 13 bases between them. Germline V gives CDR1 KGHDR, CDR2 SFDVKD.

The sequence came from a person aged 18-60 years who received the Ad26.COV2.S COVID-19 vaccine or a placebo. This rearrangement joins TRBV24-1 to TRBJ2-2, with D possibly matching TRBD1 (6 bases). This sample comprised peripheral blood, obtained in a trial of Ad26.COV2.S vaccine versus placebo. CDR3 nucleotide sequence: TGTGCCACCAGGCGGACAGCCGGGGGGGAGCTGTTTTTT. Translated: CATRRTAGGELFF.